A single sample is the source of the 24 T cell receptor beta chains below, sequenced in a study of cytomegalovirus exposure and HLA in healthy donors. Here immunoSEQ multiplex PCR was the method, and the copy in TCRdb shows in-frame clones only, minus some. Here the sample spans 120,000 to 150,000 clones, around 86% being singletons. The sample taken for sequencing was PBMCs. All receptors derive from a man in his late teens or twenties in good health and CMV-seropositive.

V usage is TRBV27 and J usage is TRBJ2-3; 12 bases fit TRBD2. The CDR3 has 19 amino acids. V was pared by 2 bases and J by 1 base, with 10 bases of the junction left unmatched. Germline values: CDR1 MNHEY, CDR2 SMNVEV (reference sequence). Written as DNA, the CDR3 is TGTGCCAGCAGTTTAGCGGGCCTAGCGGGAGGGCCGCGCACAGATACGCAGTATTTT. Its translation: CASSLAGLAGGPRTDTQYF.

This chain joins TRBV19 and TRBJ2-7; 9 bases are a match to TRBD1. With 3 bases clipped from V and 4 bases from J, the junction kept 7 bases outside the gene matches. The CDR3 totals 15 residues. CDR1 LNHDA and CDR2 SQIVND come from the germline V gene (reference sequence). CDR3 DNA sequence: TGTGCCAGTAGTATGGGACAGGGCGGATGGTACGAGCAGTACTTC. Its translation: CASSMGQGGWYEQYF. Variable domain in full (rest from reference TRBV19 and TRBJ2-7): DGGITQSPKYLFRKEGQNVTLSCEQNLNHDAMYWYRQDPGQGLRLIYYSQIVNDFQKGDIAEGYSVSREKKESFPLTVTSAQKNPTAFYLCASSMGQGGWYEQYFGPGTRLTVT.

J is TRBJ2-3 and V is TRBV29-1; D unclear. From germline, CDR1 is SQVTM and CDR2 ANQGSEA. The germline V and J ends were trimmed by 3 bases and 0 bases, with 4 bases remaining between them. CDR3 length equals 12 residues. The CDR3 DNA is TGCAGCGTTGATCTGAGCACAGATACGCAGTATTTT. This codes for CSVDLSTDTQYF.

The chain joins TRBV19 to TRBJ1-5; TRBD1 matches 9 bases. The CDR3 has 15 amino acids. V lost 4 bases to trimming and J lost 2 bases; unmatched junction nucleotides: 3. In germline, CDR1 is LNHDA, CDR2 SQIVND (reference sequence). The CDR3 protein is CASSTTGGGNQPQHF. CDR3 coding DNA: TGTGCCAGTAGTACGACAGGGGGTGGCAATCAGCCCCAGCATTTT. Full variable domain (rest looked up from reference TRBV19 and TRBJ1-5): DGGITQSPKYLFRKEGQNVTLSCEQNLNHDAMYWYRQDPGQGLRLIYYSQIVNDFQKGDIAEGYSVSREKKESFPLTVTSAQKNPTAFYLCASSTTGGGNQPQHFGDGTRLSIL.

About this clone itself: One end of the junction does not line up with germline, which may come from a read error. This chain uses TRBV7-7 with TRBJ2-3; D gene ambiguous. Germline V gene sequence: CDR1 SSHAT, CDR2 FNYEAQ (reference sequence). The CDR3 is 15 amino acids. DNA of the CDR3: TGTGCTAGCAGCCGGATGGGCCTTCCCACAGATACGCAGTATTTT. Its translation: CASSRMGLPTDTQYF.

The chain uses TRBV5-6 and TRBJ2-5; 10 bases line up with TRBD2. This CDR3 contains 15 residues. Germline CDR1 and CDR2: SGHDT and YYEEEE. V lost 1 base to trimming and J lost 2 bases; unmatched junction nucleotides: 2. CDR3 nucleotide sequence: TGTGCCAGCAGCTTGACTAGCGGGGTACAAGAGACCCAGTACTTC. Amino acids: CASSLTSGVQETQYF. The full variable domain, completed using reference TRBV5-6 and TRBJ2-5, is DAGVTQSPTHLIKTRGQQVTLRCSPKSGHDTVSWYQQALGQGPQFIFQYYEEEERQRGNFPDRFSGHQFPNYSSELNVNALLLGDSALYLCASSLTSGVQETQYFGPGTRLLVL.

This chain joins TRBV6-6 and TRBJ2-7; 9 bases line up with TRBD1. This CDR3 has 15 amino acids. Germline V gene sequence: CDR1 MNHNY, CDR2 SVGAGI (reference sequence). V lost 5 bases, J lost 2 bases, and 7 bases stayed unmatched. This chain's CDR3 is CASSIRDRAAYEQYF. CDR3 coding DNA: TGTGCCAGCAGTATCCGGGACAGGGCGGCCTACGAGCAGTACTTC.

V and J are TRBV6-1 and TRBJ1-5, with D hard to call. Trimming pared 2 bases from V and 1 base from J, leaving 12 bases between. The CDR3 runs to 16 residues. Germline V CDR1 and CDR2: MNHNS, SASEGT. The CDR3 region has the DNA TGTGCCAGCAGTGAAATGGTTAGGAGAAGCAATCAGCCCCAGCATTTT. Encoded protein: CASSEMVRRSNQPQHF.

The chain links TRBV30 to TRBJ2-7; TRBD1 matches 7 bases. V trimming: 3 bases; J trimming: 6 bases; junction bases outside the gene matches: 8. The length of the CDR3 is 13 residues. Germline assignment: CDR1 GTSNPN and CDR2 SVGIG (reference sequence). As DNA, the CDR3 is TGTGCCTGGAGAGGGGGCCGGGCCCTCGAGCAGTACTTC. Translating gives CAWRGGRALEQYF.

This chain joins TRBV27 and TRBJ2-1, with 8 bases identical to TRBD2. CDR1 is MNHEY, CDR2 SMNVEV, per germline (reference sequence). Germline trimming cut 3 bases from V and 4 bases from J; bases unmatched to any gene: 5. This CDR3 comprises 15 residues. CDR3 coding DNA: TGTGCCAGCAGTTTCAGGAGCGGGAGATACAATGAGCAGTTCTTC. Protein sequence: CASSFRSGRYNEQFF.

The V call is TRBV2, the J call TRBJ2-3; TRBD2 matches at 9 bases. V gave up 0 bases and J gave up 2 bases; unmatched junction bases: 3. Looked up from germline, CDR1 is SNHLY and CDR2 is FYNNEI. The CDR3 has 16 residues. For the CDR3, the DNA is TGTGCCAGCAGTGAAGCGGGACTAGCCCCCACAGATACGCAGTATTTT. Protein product: CASSEAGLAPTDTQYF.

V gene TRBV2 combines with J gene TRBJ2-7; 9 nucleotides agree with TRBD1. The CDR3 extends over 13 amino acids. With 7 bases clipped from V and 3 bases from J, the junction kept 4 bases outside the gene matches. Germline CDR1 SNHLY, CDR2 FYNNEI. The CDR3 bases are TGTGCCAGCACCCGGACAGGGGTCTACGAGCAGTACTTC. The encoded protein is CASTRTGVYEQYF.

The V call is TRBV27, the J call TRBJ2-7; D is unresolved. The CDR3 totals 13 residues. V was shortened by 7 bases and J by 3 bases, with 13 bases between the two germline ends. In germline, CDR1 is MNHEY, CDR2 SMNVEV (reference sequence). Written as DNA, the CDR3 is TGTGCCAGCACACCACGTCCTAACTACGAGCAGTACTTC. Residues: CASTPRPNYEQYF.

The chain has TRBV11-2 and TRBJ2-1; 13 nucleotides agree with TRBD2. CDR1 is SGHAT, CDR2 FQNNGV, per germline. This CDR3 is built from 16 residues. Losses at the gene ends were 2 bases for V and 6 bases for J; bases not matched to a gene: 4. CDR3 in DNA: TGTGCCAGCAGCTTATCTACTAGCGGGAGGGCCAATGAGCAGTTCTTC. Protein product: CASSLSTSGRANEQFF.

This clone was counted a few times. V is TRBV21-1 and J is TRBJ1-1; the table assigns TRBD1, which was not confirmed against the DNA. TRBV21-1 is recorded as a pseudogene. The CDR3 runs to 12 residues. Here the CDR3 reads CASSTQRGEAFF. As DNA, the CDR3 is TGTGCCAGCAGCACCCAAAGGGGTGAAGCTTTCTTT.

For the CDR3, the DNA is TGTGCCAGCAACCCGGGACAGCGCTACGAAACTACCCTAGCCAAAAACATTCAGTACTTC. It specifies CASNPGQRYETTLAKNIQYF. The chain uses TRBV2 and TRBJ2-4; 7 bases are shared with TRBD1. Germline V lookup: CDR1 SNHLY, CDR2 FYNNEI. Germline trimming cut 7 bases from V and 0 bases from J; bases unmatched to any gene: 21. The CDR3 sequence is 20 residues long.

In this sample, this clone turned up once. V is TRBV5-1 and J is TRBJ1-2; a weak D match, TRBD1 (6 bases). Per the germline V gene, CDR1 is SGHRS and CDR2 is YFSETQ. The ends were cut back, 2 bases at V and 2 bases at J, with 16 bases in the middle. The CDR3 loop spans 16 amino acids. In DNA, the CDR3 is TGCGCCAGCAGCTTAACGGACAGACAAAGAAACTATGGCTACACCTTC. Amino acids: CASSLTDRQRNYGYTF. The full variable domain, with the rest looked up from reference TRBV5-1 and TRBJ1-2, is KAGVTQTPRYLIKTRGQQVTLSCSPISGHRSVSWYQQTPGQGLQFLFEYFSETQRNKGNFPGRFSGRQFSNSRSEMNVSTLELGDSALYLCASSLTDRQRNYGYTFGSGTRLTVV.

Concerning this clone: An end of the junction differs from the germline gene, which may be a read error. The chain recombines TRBV7-7 with TRBJ2-2, with D possibly matching TRBD2 (6 bases). The CDR3 loop spans 14 amino acids. Germline V gives CDR1 SSHAT, CDR2 FNYEAQ (reference sequence). In DNA form, the CDR3 reads TGTGCTAGCAGCGCGGGGTCCAACACCGGGGAGCTGTTTTTT. It is translated as CASSAGSNTGELFF.

V and J are TRBV27 and TRBJ2-7; 10 positions match TRBD2. The J segment lost 12 bases and the V segment lost 1 base, leaving 12 bases of the junction unmatched. This CDR3 is built from 15 residues. The V gene's germline CDR1 is MNHEY and CDR2 SMNVEV (reference sequence). The CDR3 DNA sequence: TGTGCCAGCAGTTTATTTAGCGGGGGGCTCCTAAGTCTGTACTTC. Translation gives CASSLFSGGLLSLYF.

The V gene is TRBV2, the J gene TRBJ1-5, with unresolved D. The V gene lost 1 base and the J gene lost 2 bases, with 21 bases spanning the gap. This CDR3 is built from 19 residues. The V gene's germline CDR1 is SNHLY and CDR2 FYNNEI. The CDR3 bases are TGTGCCAGCAGTGAAGGGCGGGAATGGGCCCTCTGGGGCAATCAGCCCCAGCATTTT. Translation gives CASSEGREWALWGNQPQHF.

This chain links TRBV6-1 with TRBJ2-7; 7 bases match TRBD2. The CDR3 loop spans 14 amino acids. The trim removed 5 bases at V and 4 bases at J, leaving 8 bases unmatched. Looked up from germline, CDR1 is MNHNS and CDR2 is SASEGT. Written as DNA, the CDR3 is TGTGCCAGCAGTCCCCTGGGGGGGGGTTACGAGCAGTACTTC. Translated, it gives CASSPLGGGYEQYF.

The rearrangement joins TRBV6-5 to TRBJ1-1; 7 bases map to TRBD1. J was trimmed by 5 bases and V by 6 bases; bases with no gene match: 3. CDR3 length: 12 amino acids. Germline CDR1 is MNHEY and CDR2 is SVGAGI. The CDR3: CASSLQGTEAFF. The CDR3 coding sequence is TGTGCCAGCAGCCTACAGGGGACTGAAGCTTTCTTT.

This sequence joins TRBV4-2 and TRBJ2-2; 8 bases align to TRBD2. V was pared by 7 bases and J by 4 bases, with 5 bases of the junction left unmatched. The CDR3 spans 14 residues. Germline CDR1 reads LGHNA; CDR2 reads YNFKEQ. The CDR3: CASTPSGGTGELFF. DNA for the CDR3: TGTGCCAGCACCCCCAGCGGGGGCACCGGGGAGCTGTTTTTT.

The chain has TRBV29-1 and TRBJ2-3; D possibly corresponds to TRBD2 (6 bases). Per the germline V gene, CDR1 is SQVTM and CDR2 is ANQGSEA. CDR3 length: 14 residues. V lost 4 bases to trimming and J lost 2 bases, with 13 bases between them. The CDR3: CSVAGGSSTDTQYF. The CDR3 DNA reads as TGCAGCGTTGCTGGGGGGTCATCCACAGATACGCAGTATTTT.